The rows below give T cell receptor beta chains drawn from one sample of a study of shared clonotypes between healthy human individuals. Only in-frame clones appear in the TCRdb table, and some are missing; sequencing was by immunoSEQ multiplex PCR. The repertoire consists of 2.5 million or so clones, with roughly nine tenths occurring once and the leading ten covering roughly 0.14%. The source material was naive CD4+ T cells sorted from blood. The receptors derive from a man aged 18 to 30 in good health. Both conserved end residues are part of each CDR3.

v_gene | CDR3aa
TRBV5-1 | CASSLWGPSPDTQYF
TRBV30 | CAWSPRTSSGNTIYF
TRBV7-2 | CASSSSLNTEAFF
TRBV30 | CAWSGYNEQFF
TRBV5-4 | CASSSSTGNYGYTF
TRBV6-5 | CASSYSASAYQETQYF
TRBV6-5 | CASSSQDRGSEKLFF
TRBV6-6 | CASSSSGPGYTF
TRBV6-1 | CASRLAGGLTDTQYF
TRBV27 | CASSQGPSGGYEQYF